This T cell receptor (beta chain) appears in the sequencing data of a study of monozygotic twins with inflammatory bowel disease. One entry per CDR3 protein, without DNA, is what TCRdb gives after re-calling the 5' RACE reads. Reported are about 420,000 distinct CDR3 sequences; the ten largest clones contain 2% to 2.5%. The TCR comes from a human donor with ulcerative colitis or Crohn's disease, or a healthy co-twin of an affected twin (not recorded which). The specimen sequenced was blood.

The CDR3 is CASSLHSGGATQYF. The chain recombines TRBV12-3 or TRBV12-4 with TRBJ2-3; checking the TCRdb D call of TRBD2 is not possible without DNA. The CDR3 totals 14 residues.